The text below deals with one T cell receptor (beta chain). Its antigen is unidentified. This sample was included in a study of OX40 agonist ivuxolimab in advanced cancers. At the level of the study: Every 2 weeks, patients got intravenous ivuxolimab at one of six dose levels (0.01-10 mg/kg).

CDR1 and CDR2 from the germline V gene are SGHRS and YFSETQ. The V segment lost 5 bases and the J segment 4 bases; nucleotides outside the gene matches: 14. The CDR3 is 16 amino acids. This table comes from immunoSEQ multiplex PCR, and its TCRdb copy is limited to in-frame clones, with some not included. The sample carries about 50,000 clones, 88% recorded once. The study, taken as a whole, reports: The 0.1-3.0 mg/kg partial responders had among the lowest clonal expansion.

The sequence came from an adult with an advanced solid tumor such as melanoma, head and neck, liver or kidney cancer. This chain links TRBV5-1 with TRBJ2-7; 8 bases map to TRBD1. Material: CD4+ or CD8+ T cells sorted from blood, obtained in a trial of the OX40 agonist ivuxolimab. The DNA for the CDR3 is TGCGCCAGCAGTCCTAGCCCTGACAGGGGCGCATACGAGCAGTACTTC. This encodes CASSPSPDRGAYEQYF.